This T cell receptor beta chain comes out of a study of OX40 agonist ivuxolimab in advanced cancers. Whole-study context: At doses from 0.01 to 10 mg/kg, patients were given intravenous ivuxolimab every 2 weeks. Points from the study as a whole: CD8+ T cells (on average) carried more expanded clones than CD4+ T cells. Researchers did not establish what antigens the expanded peripheral T cells target.

Concerning this clone itself: Its cognate antigen is unknown.

Sequenced by immunoSEQ multiplex PCR; TCRdb stores in-frame clones only, minus some. The table lists 35,000 or so clones, approximately 80% of them singletons. This clonotype was sampled from an adult with an advanced solid tumor such as melanoma, head and neck, liver or kidney cancer. This specimen consisted of CD4+ or CD8+ T cells sorted from blood, obtained in a trial of the OX40 agonist ivuxolimab.

The CDR3 here is CAGNHPGEPDTQYF. CDR3 bases: TGTGCCGGCAACCATCCGGGGGAACCAGATACGCAGTATTTT. This chain joins TRBV9 and TRBJ2-3; TRBD2 might be the D (6 bases). This CDR3 is 14 amino acids long. V was pared by 10 bases and J by 4 bases, with 19 bases between. The V gene's germline CDR1 is SGDLS and CDR2 YYNGEE.